This T cell receptor (beta chain) was recorded in a study of cytomegalovirus exposure and HLA in healthy donors (TCRdb year 2017). Study-wide context: A later analysis indicated that the 120 or so validation repertoires were generated on the platform also employed for the approximately 690 repertoires of the first cohort. The study was designed to test whether signatures of past pathogen exposure could be identified by cataloging public T cell receptors. Besides the first cohort of more than 650 subjects, a separate validation cohort made up of 120 or so different subjects was used. High-throughput TCR immunosequencing, statistical association of individual TCRs with disease status, and machine learning were combined to predict cytomegalovirus infection status. What the work shows at the level of the full study, not this receptor alone: The authors suggested that the approach could potentially be generalized to other disease states and immunological phenotypes. Subsequent analysis determined that TCRs grouped into clusters in the first cohort also showed a tendency toward co-occurrence across the 130 or so validation repertoires, and approximately 93% of cluster scores exceeded 0. The validation cohort had no HLA typing available for a later analysis, so co-occurrence within that cohort was assessed over all 120 or so repertoires. A few of the identified cytomegalovirus-associated TCR beta chains were confirmed in vitro to be specific for cytomegalovirus antigens. Across donors, most TCR sequences were observed very rarely, whereas some public TCRs were present in many individuals. Cytomegalovirus status was reported to be diagnosed by the classifier with high specificity and sensitivity in both the original and validation cohorts. A total of about 180 TCR beta chains were listed by the study as associated with cytomegalovirus.

The germline V end is reduced by 4 bases and the J end by 0 bases; junction bases left unmatched: 4. Based on the germline V gene, the CDR1 and CDR2 sequences are SGHTA and FQGNSA. Inclusive of the bounding cysteine and phenylalanine, the CDR3 is 16 residues long. Only the CDR3 portion is preserved as DNA: 48 bases, with reading frame beginning at the first base. Separate from the approximately 670-subject first cohort, the validation cohort of about 110 subjects was the group to which the donors belonged. The library was made by the immunoSEQ multiplex PCR assay. For the original study's pipeline: To diagnose cytomegalovirus status from the catalog of TCR beta chain sequences, a statistical classification framework was built. TCRdb re-hosts the immuneACCESS table, in-frame sequences only. Its copies lack some clones; in the studies checked, an unresolved V gene accounts for under half of them, and the cause for the rest is not known. The V and J calls and clone size come from that table; D and trimming were worked out from the DNA. Counted in this sample were 86,000 or so clones; about 96% of them appeared once. The biggest ten clones account for 1.6% of the sample.

With respect to this clone: Its antigen is unknown. Base quality data are lacking; no much larger clone is found one base away.

The rearrangement joined TRBV7-2 to TRBJ1-5; a stretch of 9 junction bases matches TRBD1. The TCR comes from a man younger than 30 in good health and CMV-seropositive. The specimen sequenced was PBMCs. DNA sequence: TGTGCCAGCAGCTCCGGGACAGGGTATAGCAATCAGCCCCAGCATTTT. Its protein product is CASSSGTGYSNQPQHF.